Listed here is a single T cell receptor (beta chain). The target antigen is unknown. The data stem from a study of CD8+ T cells in alopecia areata. Germline CDR1 is SEHNR and CDR2 is FQNEAQ (reference sequence). CDR3 length equals 13 residues. The ends were cut back, 5 bases at V and 2 bases at J, with 10 bases in the middle. Isolated RNA was reverse transcribed into cDNA used as the sequencing template. Profiling relied on immunoSEQ multiplex PCR, and the TCRdb table lists in-frame clones only, not all of them. This table holds about 130,000 clones, over 50% found once. Study-level results: Clonality in lesional scalp, especially alopecia totalis/universalis, exceeded that of normal scalp. Compared with mice, patients displayed less clear TCR sharing, possibly for HLA-related reasons.

PBMCs, the starting material, were the source of sorted CD4+ and CD8+ T cells. V and J are TRBV7-9 and TRBJ2-7; D is perhaps TRBD1 (5 bases). This specimen consisted of CD4+ T cells sorted from blood, obtained at week 0. This clonotype originated in a human donor with alopecia areata. This chain's CDR3 is CASSMTATYEQYF. The CDR3 bases are TGTGCCAGCAGCATGACAGCTACCTACGAGCAGTACTTC. Full variable domain (missing parts from reference TRBV7-9 and TRBJ2-7): DTGVSQNPRHKITKRGQNVTFRCDPISEHNRLYWYRQTLGQGPEFLTYFQNEAQLEKSRLLSDRFSAERPKGSFSTLEIQRTEQGDSAMYLCASSMTATYEQYFGPGTRLTVT.